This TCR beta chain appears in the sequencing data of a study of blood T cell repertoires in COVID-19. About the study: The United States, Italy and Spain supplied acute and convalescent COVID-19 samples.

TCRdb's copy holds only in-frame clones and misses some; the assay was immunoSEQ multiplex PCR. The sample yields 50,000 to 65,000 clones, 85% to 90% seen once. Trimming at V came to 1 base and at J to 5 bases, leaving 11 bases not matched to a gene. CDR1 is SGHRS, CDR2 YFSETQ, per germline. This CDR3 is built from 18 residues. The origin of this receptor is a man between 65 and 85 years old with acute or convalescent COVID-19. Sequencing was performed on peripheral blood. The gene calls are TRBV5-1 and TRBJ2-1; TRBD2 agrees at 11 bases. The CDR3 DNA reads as TGCGCCAGCAGCTTGAGGGGACTAGCGGAAGCGGTAAACAATGAGCAGTTCTTC. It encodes CASSLRGLAEAVNNEQFF.